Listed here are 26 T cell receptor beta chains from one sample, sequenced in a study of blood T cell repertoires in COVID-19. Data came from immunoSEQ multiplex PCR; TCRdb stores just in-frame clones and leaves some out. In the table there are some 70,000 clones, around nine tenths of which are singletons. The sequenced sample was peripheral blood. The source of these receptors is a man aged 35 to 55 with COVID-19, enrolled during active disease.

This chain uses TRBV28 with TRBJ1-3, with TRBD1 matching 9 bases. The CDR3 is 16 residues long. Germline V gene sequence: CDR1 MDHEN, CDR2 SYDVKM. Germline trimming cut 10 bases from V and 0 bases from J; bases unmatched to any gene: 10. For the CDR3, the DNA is TGTGCCACCCTCCCGGGACAGGGAAGCTCTGGAAACACCATATATTTT. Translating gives CATLPGQGSSGNTIYF.

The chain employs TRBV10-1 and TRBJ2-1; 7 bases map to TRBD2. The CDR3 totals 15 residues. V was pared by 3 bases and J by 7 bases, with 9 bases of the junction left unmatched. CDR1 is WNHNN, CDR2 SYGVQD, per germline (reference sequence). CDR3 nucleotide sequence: TGCGCCAGCAGTGACCTCGGGGGAGGGAAGAATGAGCAGTTCTTC. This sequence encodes CASSDLGGGKNEQFF.

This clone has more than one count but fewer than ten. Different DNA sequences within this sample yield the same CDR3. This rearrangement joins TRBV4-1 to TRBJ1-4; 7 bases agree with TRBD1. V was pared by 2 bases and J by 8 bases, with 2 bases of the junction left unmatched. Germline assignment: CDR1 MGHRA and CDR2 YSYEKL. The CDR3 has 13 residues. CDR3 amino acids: CASSQYRGEKLFF. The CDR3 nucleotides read TGCGCCAGCAGCCAATACAGGGGAGAAAAACTGTTTTTT.

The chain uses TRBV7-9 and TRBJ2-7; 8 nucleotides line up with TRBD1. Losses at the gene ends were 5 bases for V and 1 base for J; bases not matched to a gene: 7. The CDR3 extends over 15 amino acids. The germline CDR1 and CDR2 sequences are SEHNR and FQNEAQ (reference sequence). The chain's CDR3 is CASSTWTGRSYEQYF. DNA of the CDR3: TGTGCCAGCAGCACTTGGACAGGGAGATCCTACGAGCAGTACTTC.

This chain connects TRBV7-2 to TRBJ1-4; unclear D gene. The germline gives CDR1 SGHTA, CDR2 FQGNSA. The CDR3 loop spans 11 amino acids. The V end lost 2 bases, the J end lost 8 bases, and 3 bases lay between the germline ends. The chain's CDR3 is CASSLQEKLFF. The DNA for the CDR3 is TGTGCCAGCAGCTTACAGGAAAAACTGTTTTTT.

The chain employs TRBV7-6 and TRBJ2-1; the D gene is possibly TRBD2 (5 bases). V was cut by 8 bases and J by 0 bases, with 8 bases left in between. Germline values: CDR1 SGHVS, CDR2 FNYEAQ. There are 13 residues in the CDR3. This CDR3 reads CASRLNSYNEQFF. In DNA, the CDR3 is TGTGCCAGCCGACTAAACTCCTACAATGAGCAGTTCTTC.

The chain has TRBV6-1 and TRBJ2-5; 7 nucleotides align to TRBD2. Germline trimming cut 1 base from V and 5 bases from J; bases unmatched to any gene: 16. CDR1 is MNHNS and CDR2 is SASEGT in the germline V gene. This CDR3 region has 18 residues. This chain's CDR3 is CASSEDVVPRPGGETQYF. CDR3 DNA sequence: TGTGCCAGCAGTGAAGACGTGGTGCCTCGACCCGGGGGGGAGACCCAGTACTTC.

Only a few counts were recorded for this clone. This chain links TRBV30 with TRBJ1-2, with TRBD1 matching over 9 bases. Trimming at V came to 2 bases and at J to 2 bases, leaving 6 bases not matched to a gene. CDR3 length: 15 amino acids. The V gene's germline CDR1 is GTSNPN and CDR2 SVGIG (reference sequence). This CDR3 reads CAWSRDRVKNYGYTF. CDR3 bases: TGTGCCTGGAGTAGGGACAGGGTGAAGAACTATGGCTACACCTTC.

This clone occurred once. CDR3 loop: CASSYVGGLQHF. CDR3 DNA sequence: TGTGCCAGCAGTTACGTAGGGGGCCTCCAGCATTTT. The chain links TRBV6-6 to TRBJ1-5, with TRBD1 matching over 7 bases. J lost 12 bases, V lost 2 bases, and 4 bases had no gene match. The CDR3 runs to 12 residues. Germline V gene data show CDR1 as MNHNY and CDR2 as SVGAGI (reference sequence).

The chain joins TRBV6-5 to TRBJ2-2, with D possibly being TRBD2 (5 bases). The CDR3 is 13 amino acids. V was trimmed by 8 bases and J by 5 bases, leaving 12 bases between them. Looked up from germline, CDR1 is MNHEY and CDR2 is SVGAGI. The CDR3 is CASPKSGTGELFF. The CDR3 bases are TGTGCCAGCCCTAAATCGGGGACCGGGGAGCTGTTTTTT.

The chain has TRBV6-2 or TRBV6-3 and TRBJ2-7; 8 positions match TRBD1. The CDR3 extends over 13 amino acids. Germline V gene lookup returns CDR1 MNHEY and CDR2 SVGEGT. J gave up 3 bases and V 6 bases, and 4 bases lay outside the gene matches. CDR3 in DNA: TGTGCCAGCAGACCTACAGGGGGCTACGAGCAGTACTTC. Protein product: CASRPTGGYEQYF.

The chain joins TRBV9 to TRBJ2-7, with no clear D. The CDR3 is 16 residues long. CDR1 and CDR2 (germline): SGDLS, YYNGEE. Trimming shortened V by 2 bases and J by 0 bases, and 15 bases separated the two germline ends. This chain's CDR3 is CASSVGPRGSSYEQYF. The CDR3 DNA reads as TGTGCCAGCAGCGTCGGCCCTAGAGGATCCTCCTACGAGCAGTACTTC.

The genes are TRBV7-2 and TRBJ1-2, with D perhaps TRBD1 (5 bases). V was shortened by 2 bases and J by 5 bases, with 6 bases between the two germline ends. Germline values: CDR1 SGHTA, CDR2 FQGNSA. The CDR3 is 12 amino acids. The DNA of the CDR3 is TGTGCCAGCAGCTTACAGGGATATGGCTACACCTTC. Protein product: CASSLQGYGYTF. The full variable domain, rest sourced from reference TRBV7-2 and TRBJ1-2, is GAGVSQSPSNKVTEKGKDVELRCDPISGHTALYWYRQSLGQGLEFLIYFQGNSAPDKSGLPSDRFSAERTGGSVSTLTIQRTQQEDSAVYLCASSLQGYGYTFGSGTRLTVV.

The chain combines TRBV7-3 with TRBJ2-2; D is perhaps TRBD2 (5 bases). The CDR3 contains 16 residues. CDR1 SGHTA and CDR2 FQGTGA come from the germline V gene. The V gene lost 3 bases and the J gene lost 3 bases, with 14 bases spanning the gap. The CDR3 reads CASSFQRVGDTGELFF. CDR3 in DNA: TGTGCCAGCAGCTTCCAACGGGTCGGGGACACCGGGGAGCTGTTTTTT.

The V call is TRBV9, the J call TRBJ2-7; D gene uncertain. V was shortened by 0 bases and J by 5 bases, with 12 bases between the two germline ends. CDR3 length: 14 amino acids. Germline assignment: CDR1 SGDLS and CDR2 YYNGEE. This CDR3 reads CASSVDTEWDEQYF. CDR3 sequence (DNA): TGTGCCAGCAGCGTAGACACGGAGTGGGACGAGCAGTACTTC.

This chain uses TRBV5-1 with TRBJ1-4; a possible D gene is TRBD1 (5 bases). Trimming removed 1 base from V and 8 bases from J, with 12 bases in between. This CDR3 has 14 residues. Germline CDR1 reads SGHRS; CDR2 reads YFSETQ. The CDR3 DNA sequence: TGCGCCAGCAGCTTGAGGGGATTTGAAGAAAAACTGTTTTTT. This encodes CASSLRGFEEKLFF.

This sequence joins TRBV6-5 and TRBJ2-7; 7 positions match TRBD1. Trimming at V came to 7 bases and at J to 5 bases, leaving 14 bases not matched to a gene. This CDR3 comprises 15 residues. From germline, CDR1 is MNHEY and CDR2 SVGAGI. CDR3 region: CASNSRGRGGHEQYF. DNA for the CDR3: TGTGCCAGCAACTCGAGGGGGCGAGGGGGCCACGAGCAGTACTTC.

CDR3 bases: TGTGCCAGTAGTATTTTGTTAGAGGCCGAGCAGTACTTC. Translated: CASSILLEAEQYF. The J gene is TRBJ2-7, the V gene TRBV19; unclear D gene. The ends were cut back, 3 bases at V and 6 bases at J, with 12 bases in the middle. This CDR3 is built from 13 residues. The germline V gene has CDR1 LNHDA and CDR2 SQIVND (reference sequence).

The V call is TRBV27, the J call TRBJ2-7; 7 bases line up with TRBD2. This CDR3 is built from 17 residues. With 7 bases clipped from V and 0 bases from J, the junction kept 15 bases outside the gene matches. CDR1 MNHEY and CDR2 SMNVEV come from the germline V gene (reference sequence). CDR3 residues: CASITARASGDSYEQYF. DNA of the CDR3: TGTGCCAGCATTACCGCTAGGGCTAGCGGCGACTCCTACGAGCAGTACTTC.

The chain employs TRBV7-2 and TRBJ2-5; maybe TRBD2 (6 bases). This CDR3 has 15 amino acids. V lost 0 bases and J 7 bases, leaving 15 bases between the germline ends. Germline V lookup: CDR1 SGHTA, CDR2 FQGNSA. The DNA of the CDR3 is TGTGCCAGCAGCTTAGCGGGAATTGCAGCGGGGACCCAGTACTTC. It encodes CASSLAGIAAGTQYF.

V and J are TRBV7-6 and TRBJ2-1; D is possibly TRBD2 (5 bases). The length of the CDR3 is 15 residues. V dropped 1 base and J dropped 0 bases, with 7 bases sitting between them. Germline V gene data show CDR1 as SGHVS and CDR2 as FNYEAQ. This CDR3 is CASSLGSGSYNEQFF. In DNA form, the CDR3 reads TGTGCCAGCAGCTTAGGGAGCGGCTCCTACAATGAGCAGTTCTTC.

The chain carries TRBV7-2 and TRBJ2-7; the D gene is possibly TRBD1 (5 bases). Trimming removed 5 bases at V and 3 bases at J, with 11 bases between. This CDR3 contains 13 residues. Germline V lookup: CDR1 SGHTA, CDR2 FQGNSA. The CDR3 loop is CASSHRQSYEQYF. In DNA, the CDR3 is TGTGCCAGCAGCCACCGACAGAGCTACGAGCAGTACTTC.

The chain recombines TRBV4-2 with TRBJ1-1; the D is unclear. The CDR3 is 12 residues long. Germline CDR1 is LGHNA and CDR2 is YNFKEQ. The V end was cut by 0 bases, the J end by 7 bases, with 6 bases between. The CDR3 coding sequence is TGTGCCAGCAGCCAAGACCAGTATGAAGCTTTCTTT. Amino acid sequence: CASSQDQYEAFF.

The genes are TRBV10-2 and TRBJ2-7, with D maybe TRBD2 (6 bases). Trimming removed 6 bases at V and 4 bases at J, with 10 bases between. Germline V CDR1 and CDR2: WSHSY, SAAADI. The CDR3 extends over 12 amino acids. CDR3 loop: CASSLEGYEQYF. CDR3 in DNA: TGCGCCAGCAGCCTGGAGGGTTACGAGCAGTACTTC.

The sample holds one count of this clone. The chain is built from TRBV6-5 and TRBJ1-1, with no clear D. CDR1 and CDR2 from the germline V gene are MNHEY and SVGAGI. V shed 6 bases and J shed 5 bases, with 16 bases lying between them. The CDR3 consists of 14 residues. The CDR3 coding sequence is TGTGCCAGCAGCTACCCGATGAGGAATACTGAAGCTTTCTTT. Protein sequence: CASSYPMRNTEAFF.

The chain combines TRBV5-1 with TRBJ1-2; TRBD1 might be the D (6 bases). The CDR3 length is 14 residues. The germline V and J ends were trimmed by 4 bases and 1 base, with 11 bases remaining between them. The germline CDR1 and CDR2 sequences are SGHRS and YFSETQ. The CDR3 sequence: CASSPDSYNYGYTF. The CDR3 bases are TGCGCCAGCAGCCCGGACAGCTATAACTATGGCTACACCTTC.